The T cell receptor beta chain under discussion was sequenced for a study of read filtering for tumor transcriptome and immune sequencing. For the study at large: The cohort had over 16 men and 14 women aged roughly 47 to 80, mean roughly 70 years. General study findings and limits: This fraction held mixed bone marrow immune cells after CD138-negative sorting. Without single-read clonotypes, shared clonotype proportions correlated more between IR-seq and RNA-seq.

Ten or more counts support this clonotype. Its target is unknown. Trimming left V 7 bases short and J 7 bases short, with 19 bases between. Looked up from germline, CDR1 is MDHEN and CDR2 is SYDVKM. CDR3 size: 14 residues. From roughly 0.4 ug of RNA, a library with molecular barcoded alpha/delta and beta/gamma adaptors was made. TCRdb reprocessed the reads via MiXCR and lists one record per CDR3 protein. The table shows some 62,000 distinct CDR3 sequences, with 14% occurring only once. This receptor was taken from a donor at least 40 years old with multiple myeloma. This chain connects TRBV28 to TRBJ1-1; the D gene is possibly TRBD1 (5 bases). Sequenced material: a population of CD138-negative cells sorted from bone marrow. This CDR3 reads CASTGPGSLLEAFF. The CDR3 nucleotides are TGTGCCAGCACGGGGCCAGGCAGCCTCCTTGAAGCTTTCTTT.